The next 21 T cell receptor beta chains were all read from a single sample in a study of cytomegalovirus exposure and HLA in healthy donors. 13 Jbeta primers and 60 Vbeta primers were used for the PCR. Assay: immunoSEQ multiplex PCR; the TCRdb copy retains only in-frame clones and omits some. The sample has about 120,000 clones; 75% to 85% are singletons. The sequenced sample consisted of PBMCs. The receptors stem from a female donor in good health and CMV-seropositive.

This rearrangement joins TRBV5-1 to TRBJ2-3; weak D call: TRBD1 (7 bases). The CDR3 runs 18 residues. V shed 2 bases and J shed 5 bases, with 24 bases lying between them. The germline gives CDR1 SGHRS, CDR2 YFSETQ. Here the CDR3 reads CASSFDFSGGGHVDTQYF. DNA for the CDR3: TGCGCCAGCAGCTTTGACTTTTCAGGGGGAGGTCACGTAGATACGCAGTATTTT.

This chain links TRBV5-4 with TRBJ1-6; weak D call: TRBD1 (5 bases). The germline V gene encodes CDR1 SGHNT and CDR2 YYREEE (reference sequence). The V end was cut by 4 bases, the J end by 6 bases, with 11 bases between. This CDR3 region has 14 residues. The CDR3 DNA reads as TGTGCCAGCAGCCTTAGGGGCCGTAATTCACCCCTCCACTTT. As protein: CASSLRGRNSPLHF.

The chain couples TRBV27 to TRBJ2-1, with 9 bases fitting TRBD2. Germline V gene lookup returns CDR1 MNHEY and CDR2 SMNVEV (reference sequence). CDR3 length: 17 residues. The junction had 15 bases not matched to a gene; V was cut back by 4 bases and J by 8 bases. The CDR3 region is CASSSPGSGGPWDEQFF. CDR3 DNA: TGTGCCAGCAGTTCCCCGGGTAGCGGGGGCCCATGGGATGAGCAGTTCTTC.

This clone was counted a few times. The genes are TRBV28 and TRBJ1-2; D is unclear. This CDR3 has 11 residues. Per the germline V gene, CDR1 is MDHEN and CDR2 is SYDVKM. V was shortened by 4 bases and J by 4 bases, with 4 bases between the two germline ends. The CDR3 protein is CASSSFYGYTF. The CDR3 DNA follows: TGTGCCAGCAGTTCATTCTATGGCTACACCTTC.

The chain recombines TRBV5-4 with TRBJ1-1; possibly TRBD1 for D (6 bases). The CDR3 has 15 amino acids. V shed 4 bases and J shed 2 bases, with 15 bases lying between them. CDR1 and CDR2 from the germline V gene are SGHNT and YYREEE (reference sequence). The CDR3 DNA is TGTGCCAGCAGCATGGGGGGACACATAAACACTGAAGCTTTCTTT. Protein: CASSMGGHINTEAFF.

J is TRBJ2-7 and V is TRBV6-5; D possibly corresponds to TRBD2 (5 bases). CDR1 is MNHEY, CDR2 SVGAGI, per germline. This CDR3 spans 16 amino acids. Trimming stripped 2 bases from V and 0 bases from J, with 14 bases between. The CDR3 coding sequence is TGTGCCAGCAGTTACGGTCGGGGTCGGCGCTCCTACGAGCAGTACTTC. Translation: CASSYGRGRRSYEQYF.

CDR3 DNA sequence: TGTGCCTGGTTAACCTGGGGCACGAACACTGAAGCTTTCTTT. It codes for CAWLTWGTNTEAFF. The V gene is TRBV30, the J gene TRBJ1-1; weak D call: TRBD1 (5 bases). This CDR3 comprises 14 residues. Germline lookup yields CDR1 GTSNPN and CDR2 SVGIG (reference sequence). V was pared by 5 bases and J by 1 base, with 14 bases between.

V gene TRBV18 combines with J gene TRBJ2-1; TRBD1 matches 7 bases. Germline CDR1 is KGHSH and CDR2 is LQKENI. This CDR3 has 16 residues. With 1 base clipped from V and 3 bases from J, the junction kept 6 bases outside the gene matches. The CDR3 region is CASSPQSTGVYNEQFF. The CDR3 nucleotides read TGTGCCAGCTCACCACAGAGCACAGGGGTCTACAATGAGCAGTTCTTC.

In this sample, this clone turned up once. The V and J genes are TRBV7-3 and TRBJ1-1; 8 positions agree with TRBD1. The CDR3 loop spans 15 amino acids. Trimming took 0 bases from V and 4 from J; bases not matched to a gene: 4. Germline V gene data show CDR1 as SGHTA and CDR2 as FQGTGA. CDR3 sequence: CASSLTPTGGTEAFF. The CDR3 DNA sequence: TGTGCCAGCAGCTTAACCCCTACAGGGGGCACTGAAGCTTTCTTT.

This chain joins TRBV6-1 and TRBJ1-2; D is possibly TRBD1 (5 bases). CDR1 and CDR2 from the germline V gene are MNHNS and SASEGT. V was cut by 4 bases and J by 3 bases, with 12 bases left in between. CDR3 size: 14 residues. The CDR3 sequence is CASSGGAGDYGYTF. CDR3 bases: TGTGCCAGCAGTGGAGGAGCGGGGGACTATGGCTACACCTTC.

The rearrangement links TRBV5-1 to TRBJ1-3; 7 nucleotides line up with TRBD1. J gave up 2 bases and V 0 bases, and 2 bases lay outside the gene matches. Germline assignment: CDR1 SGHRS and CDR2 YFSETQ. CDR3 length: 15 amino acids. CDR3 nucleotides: TGCGCCAGCAGCTTGGCCGGGACAGCTGGAAACACCATATATTTT. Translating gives CASSLAGTAGNTIYF. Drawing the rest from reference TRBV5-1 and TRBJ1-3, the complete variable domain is KAGVTQTPRYLIKTRGQQVTLSCSPISGHRSVSWYQQTPGQGLQFLFEYFSETQRNKGNFPGRFSGRQFSNSRSEMNVSTLELGDSALYLCASSLAGTAGNTIYFGEGSWLTVV.

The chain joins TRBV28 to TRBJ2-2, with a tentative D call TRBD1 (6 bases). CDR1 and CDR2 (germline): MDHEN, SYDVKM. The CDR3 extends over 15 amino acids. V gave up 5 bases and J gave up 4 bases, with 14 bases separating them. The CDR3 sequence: CASSGTNGGTGELFF. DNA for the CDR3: TGTGCCAGCAGTGGGACAAACGGAGGCACCGGGGAGCTGTTTTTT. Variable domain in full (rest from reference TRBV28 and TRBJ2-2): DVKVTQSSRYLVKRTGEKVFLECVQDMDHENMFWYRQDPGLGLRLIYFSYDVKMKEKGDIPEGYSVSREKKERFSLILESASTNQTSMYLCASSGTNGGTGELFFGEGSRLTVL.

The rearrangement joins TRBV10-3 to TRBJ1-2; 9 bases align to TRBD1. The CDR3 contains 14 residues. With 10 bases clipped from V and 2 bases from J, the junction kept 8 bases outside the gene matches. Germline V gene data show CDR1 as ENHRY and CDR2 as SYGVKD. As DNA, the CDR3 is TGTGCCACGGAAGGGACAGGGTCCAACTATGGCTACACCTTC. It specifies CATEGTGSNYGYTF.

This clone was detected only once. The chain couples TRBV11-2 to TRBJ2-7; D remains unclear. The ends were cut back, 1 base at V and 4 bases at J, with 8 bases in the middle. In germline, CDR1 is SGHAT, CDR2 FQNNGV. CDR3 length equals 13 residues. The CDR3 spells CASSLALEYEQYF. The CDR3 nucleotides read TGTGCCAGCAGCTTAGCCCTTGAGTACGAGCAGTACTTC.

The CDR3 sequence is CASSVDRGRAGELFF. CDR3 in DNA: TGTGCCAGTAGTGTTGACAGGGGGCGCGCCGGGGAGCTGTTTTTT. The rearrangement uses TRBV19 and TRBJ2-2, with 10 bases aligning to TRBD1. Trimming took 5 bases from V and 6 from J; bases not matched to a gene: 6. The length of the CDR3 is 15 residues. Germline CDR1 reads LNHDA; CDR2 reads SQIVND (reference sequence).

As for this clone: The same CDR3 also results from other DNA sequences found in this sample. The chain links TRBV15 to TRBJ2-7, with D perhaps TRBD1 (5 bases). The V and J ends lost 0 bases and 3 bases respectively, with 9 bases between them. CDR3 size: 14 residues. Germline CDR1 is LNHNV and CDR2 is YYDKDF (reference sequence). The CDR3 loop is CATSREGLSYEQYF. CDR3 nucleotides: TGTGCCACCAGCAGAGAGGGGCTCAGCTACGAGCAGTACTTC.

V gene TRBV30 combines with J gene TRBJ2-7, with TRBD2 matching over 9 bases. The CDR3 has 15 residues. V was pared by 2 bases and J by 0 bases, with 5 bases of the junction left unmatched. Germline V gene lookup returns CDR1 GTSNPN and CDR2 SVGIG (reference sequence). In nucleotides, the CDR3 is TGTGCCTGGAGTAGTAGCGGGGGCCGCTCCTACGAGCAGTACTTC. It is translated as CAWSSSGGRSYEQYF. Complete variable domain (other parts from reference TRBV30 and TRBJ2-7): SQTIHQWPATLVQPVGSPLSLECTVEGTSNPNLYWYRQAAGRGLQLLFYSVGIGQISSEVPQNLSASRPQDRQFILSSKKLLLSDSGFYLCAWSSSGGRSYEQYFGPGTRLTVT.

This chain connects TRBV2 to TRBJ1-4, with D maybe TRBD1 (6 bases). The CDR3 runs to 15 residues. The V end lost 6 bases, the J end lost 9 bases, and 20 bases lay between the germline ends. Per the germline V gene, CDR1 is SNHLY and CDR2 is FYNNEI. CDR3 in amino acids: CASRDSTGLGKKLFF. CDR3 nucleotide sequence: TGTGCCAGCAGAGATTCTACAGGGTTGGGTAAAAAACTGTTTTTT.

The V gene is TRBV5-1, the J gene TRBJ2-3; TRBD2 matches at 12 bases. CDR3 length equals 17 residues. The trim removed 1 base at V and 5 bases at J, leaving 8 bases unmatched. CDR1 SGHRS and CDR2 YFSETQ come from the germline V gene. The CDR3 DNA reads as TGCGCCAGCAGCTTGATCGGGACTAGCGGGTTTCAAGATACGCAGTATTTT. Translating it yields CASSLIGTSGFQDTQYF.

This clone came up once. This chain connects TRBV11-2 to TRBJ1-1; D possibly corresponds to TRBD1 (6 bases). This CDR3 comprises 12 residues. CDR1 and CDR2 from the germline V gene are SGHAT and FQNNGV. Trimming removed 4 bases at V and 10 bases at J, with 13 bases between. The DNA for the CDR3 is TGTGCCAGCAGCTCTCACAGGGAAGGAGCTTTCTTT. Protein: CASSSHREGAFF.

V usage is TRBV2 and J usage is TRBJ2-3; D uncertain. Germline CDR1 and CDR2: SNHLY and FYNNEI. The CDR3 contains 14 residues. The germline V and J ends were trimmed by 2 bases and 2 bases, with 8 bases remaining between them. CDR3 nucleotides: TGTGCCAGCAGTGAACTTCGGGTCACAGATACGCAGTATTTT. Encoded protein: CASSELRVTDTQYF.